The source of this T cell receptor (beta chain) is a study of OX40 agonist ivuxolimab in advanced cancers. Study at large: Across the patients, intravenous ivuxolimab was delivered every 2 weeks at 0.01 to 10 mg/kg.

Patients with a history of autoimmune disease or on systemic immunosuppression were excluded. At cycle 4 day 1, cycle 7 day 1, and baseline, blood was sampled. This CDR3 comprises 13 residues. V lost 0 bases, J lost 5 bases, and 6 bases lay in between. CDR1 and CDR2 (germline): SGHRS, YFSETQ. TCRdb's copy holds only in-frame clones and misses some; the assay was immunoSEQ multiplex PCR. Of 99,000 or so clones in the sample, roughly 94% were seen once. This TCR was recovered from an adult with an advanced solid tumor such as melanoma, head and neck, liver or kidney cancer. The source was CD4+ or CD8+ T cells sorted from blood, collected in a trial of the OX40 agonist ivuxolimab. The genes are TRBV5-1 and TRBJ2-1; the D is unclear. CDR3 residues: CASSLGRNNEQFF. CDR3 DNA: TGCGCCAGCAGCTTGGGACGCAACAATGAGCAGTTCTTC.